This T cell receptor (beta chain) was documented in a study of shared clonotypes between healthy human individuals. CD45RO-negative cells were positively selected for CCR7, leaving out terminally differentiated effector memory CD45RA+ cells. TCRdb keeps only in-frame clones here, not all; method: immunoSEQ multiplex PCR. This table holds millions of clones, approximately 95% found once. Germline CDR1 is SGHVS and CDR2 is FNYEAQ. The CDR3 totals 17 residues. Unmatched junction bases numbered 17, after V lost 5 bases and J lost 6 bases. The sequenced sample was naive CD8+ T cells sorted from blood. The source is a young man in good health. This chain connects TRBV7-6 to TRBJ1-1; 8 bases match TRBD1. The CDR3 loop reads CASSPWTGWIDGPEAFF. Written as DNA, the CDR3 is TGTGCCAGCAGCCCATGGACAGGGTGGATTGATGGCCCTGAAGCTTTCTTT.